The sequence of this T cell receptor (beta chain) was determined in a study of blood T cell repertoires in COVID-19 (dated by TCRdb to 2020 to 2021). As for the study more broadly: Collaborator samples came from the United States, Italy and Spain and covered acute and convalescent phases of COVID-19. The material from the prospective study consisted of cDNA or gDNA derived from T cells, B-cell-depleted T cells, or PBMCs. Deeply sampled blood TCRbeta repertoires from subjects exposed to, actively infected with, or recovered from COVID-19 were included in the dataset. A freely available public database, intended as a resource for researchers studying the immune response to SARS-CoV-2, is where the repertoires were released. Samples came from the ongoing ImmuneRACE study (first 160 participants) plus 1,254 subjects from 6 global collaborators. Sample metadata almost always included a de-identified subject ID, COVID-19 status, age in years and sex. Where available, HLA class I and class II types were taken from metadata supplied by the sample provider and were not determined by assay-based typing.

At one collaborating source in Seattle, patients were enrolled during active infection and were followed longitudinally through the course of disease. Each collaborating institution followed its own protocols to collect whole blood in K2EDTA tubes. For TCRbeta analysis, collaborators shipped samples in one of three forms: frozen whole blood, isolated PBMCs, or DNA extracted from either of those sample types. Note on this clone: The antigen this receptor binds is unknown. No base quality values were provided; no much bigger clone lies one nucleotide off.

The junction shows trimming of 2 bases on V and 2 bases on J, and the gene matches do not reach 4 bases of it. Reading from cysteine to phenylalanine, the CDR3 counts 16 amino acids. Kept here is only the CDR3 DNA, which spans 48 bases and is read in frame from base 1. In the germline V gene, CDR1 corresponds to MDHEN and CDR2 to SYDVKM. What the work shows at the level of the full study, not this receptor alone: The quantity of clinical and demographic metadata differed by source and by participant and was supplied without curation.

TCRbeta CDR3 regions were amplified from genomic DNA by means of the immunoSEQ Assay, a bias-controlled multiplex PCR. The original pipeline was this. The number of nucleated cells in each sample was estimated from the amplification of reference gene primers within the assay. To quantify the absolute abundance of each unique TCRbeta CDR3 rearrangement, sequence reads were collapsed and filtered. Productive Simpson clonality was computed per sample as the square root of Simpson's diversity index over productive rearrangements. Entries here come from immuneACCESS through TCRdb and include only in-frame sequences with V and J called. Some clones fail to appear in such tables; in the studies checked, an unresolved V gene covers under half of the shortfall, and the cause of the remainder is unknown. The V and J calls and clone size were taken over from that table, and D and trimming were inferred from the DNA. Present in this sample are 200,000 to 250,000 clones, 70% to 90% of which were seen just once. The ten most abundant clones make up roughly 12% of the sample.

The V and J segments used are TRBV28 and TRBJ1-5; TRBD1 aligns with 9 central bases. Source material: peripheral blood. The receptor comes from a man over 45 with COVID-19, enrolled during active disease. The bases are TGTGCCAGCAGTTTACGGACAGGGGCCGGCAATCAGCCCCAGCATTTT. Its protein is CASSLRTGAGNQPQHF.